This TCR beta chain was captured in a study of blood T cell repertoires in COVID-19 (dated by TCRdb to the early 2020s). Notes on the research overall: Samples from collaborators originated in the United States, Italy and Spain and spanned both the acute and convalescent phases of COVID-19. The prospective study material was composed of cDNA or gDNA derived from T cells, B-cell-depleted T cells, or PBMCs. Deeply sampled blood TCRbeta repertoires from subjects exposed to, actively infected with, or recovered from COVID-19 were included in the dataset. The repertoires were made available in a free public database intended to serve as a resource for research on the immune response to SARS-CoV-2. Samples came from the ongoing ImmuneRACE study (first 160 participants) plus 1,254 subjects from 6 global collaborators. The sample metadata nearly always contained a de-identified subject ID, COVID-19 status, age in years and sex. HLA class I and class II types, where available, came from metadata supplied by the sample provider rather than from assay-based typing.

The collaborating institutions used their own protocols to collect whole blood in K2EDTA tubes. For TCRbeta analysis, collaborator samples were shipped as frozen whole blood, as isolated PBMCs, or as DNA extracted from either sample type. TCRbeta CDR3 regions were amplified from genomic DNA using the immunoSEQ Assay, a bias-controlled multiplex PCR. The study's own analysis went as follows. The number of nucleated cells in each sample was estimated from the amplification of reference gene primers within the assay. Sequence reads were collapsed and filtered to measure the absolute abundance of every unique TCRbeta CDR3 rearrangement. For each sample, productive Simpson clonality was calculated by taking the square root of Simpson's diversity index across productive rearrangements. Here the immuneACCESS table is served through TCRdb, limited to in-frame sequences with V and J called. Missing clones are a known gap in these copies; in checked studies unresolved V genes cover under half, and the rest lacks a known reason. V and J calls plus clone size are reproduced from that table; the DNA served to infer D and trimming. Present in this sample are about 75,000 clones, 70% to 85% of which were seen just once. The ten largest make up 20% to 25% of the sample.

Overall results and qualifications from the work: The amount of clinical and demographic metadata varied by source and participant and was provided uncurated.

This clone was picked up one time. Its binding antigen is unknown. One base away there is no much larger clone; base qualities are not given. From cysteine to phenylalanine, the CDR3 is 16 amino acids long. Only CDR3 DNA is held: 48 bases, read in frame from base 1. Sequencing was done on a sample of peripheral blood. The rearrangement joined TRBV12-2 to TRBJ2-2; the table's TRBD2 call for D was not verified on the DNA. TRBV12-2 is classified as a pseudogene. The sequence came from a woman aged 45-59 years with acute or convalescent COVID-19. The CDR3 protein: CARATSGGPNTGELFF. The sequence in DNA is TGTGCAAGGGCGACTAGCGGGGGCCCGAACACCGGGGAGCTGTTTTTT.